The 20 T cell receptor beta chains listed next were all sequenced from one sample in a study of cytomegalovirus exposure and HLA in healthy donors. Both 60 Vbeta primers and 13 Jbeta primers went into the PCR. Libraries were prepared by immunoSEQ multiplex PCR; TCRdb keeps only in-frame clonotypes and omits some of them. The sample lists around 160,000 clones; roughly 80% were seen once. The sequenced sample was PBMCs. The receptors come from a male donor in good health and CMV-seropositive.

This clone has more than one count but fewer than ten. The chain carries TRBV7-2 and TRBJ1-2, with a possible D match to TRBD1 (6 bases). This CDR3 has 14 residues. With 6 bases removed from V and 2 bases from J, the gap between germline ends came to 13 bases. In germline, CDR1 is SGHTA, CDR2 FQGNSA. This CDR3 is CASSSGQKNYGYTF. The CDR3 region has the DNA TGTGCCAGCAGTTCCGGACAGAAGAACTATGGCTACACCTTC.

J is TRBJ1-2 and V is TRBV28, with TRBD1 matching 7 bases. Germline V gives CDR1 MDHEN, CDR2 SYDVKM. Losses at the gene ends were 2 bases for V and 1 base for J; bases not matched to a gene: 7. The CDR3 length is 16 residues. This CDR3 is CASSLEGTDGNYGYTF. The CDR3 DNA sequence: TGTGCCAGCAGTTTAGAAGGGACAGATGGTAACTATGGCTACACCTTC.

This chain connects TRBV19 to TRBJ2-7, with 7 bases that match TRBD1. The germline CDR1 and CDR2 sequences are LNHDA and SQIVND (reference sequence). V dropped 2 bases and J dropped 0; count of bases not matched to a gene: 13. This CDR3 contains 18 residues. The CDR3 loop is CASSIIPPGQPSSYEQYF. DNA for the CDR3: TGTGCCAGTAGTATAATCCCCCCGGGACAGCCCAGCTCCTACGAGCAGTACTTC.

The chain uses TRBV5-3 and TRBJ1-4; D gene ambiguous. TRBV5-3 is an open reading frame, and its role is uncertain. V lost 0 bases to trimming and J lost 11 bases, with 11 bases between them. The CDR3 spans 13 residues. CDR3 loop: CARSLGPGSKLFF. The DNA for the CDR3 is TGTGCCAGAAGCTTGGGACCTGGGAGCAAACTGTTTTTT.

In this sample, this clone turned up once. The V gene is TRBV28, the J gene TRBJ1-1, with 10 positions matching TRBD1. Losses at the gene ends were 6 bases for V and 10 bases for J; bases not matched to a gene: 8. The CDR3 runs to 13 residues. Per germline, CDR1 MDHEN and CDR2 SYDVKM. The DNA of the CDR3 is TGTGCCAGCAGCCGGGACAGGGGACAGGGAGCTTTCTTT. It codes for CASSRDRGQGAFF.

The CDR3 sequence: CASSAGLIAQYF. CDR3 DNA sequence: TGTGCCAGCAGTGCCGGACTTATCGCGCAGTACTTC. J is TRBJ2-7 and V is TRBV6-1; possible D gene TRBD2, 5 bases. The length of the CDR3 is 12 residues. The V and J ends lost 4 bases and 9 bases respectively, with 13 bases between them. CDR1 is MNHNS and CDR2 is SASEGT in the germline V gene.

The rearrangement uses TRBV19 and TRBJ1-2, with 8 bases fitting TRBD1. CDR1 and CDR2 from the germline V gene are LNHDA and SQIVND (reference sequence). Unmatched junction bases numbered 1, after V lost 4 bases and J lost 0 bases. The CDR3 totals 14 residues. CDR3 protein: CASSKDRANYGYTF. In DNA, the CDR3 is TGTGCCAGTAGTAAGGACAGGGCTAACTATGGCTACACCTTC.

This chain links TRBV27 with TRBJ1-1; D not certain. Germline CDR1 MNHEY, CDR2 SMNVEV (reference sequence). Trimming shortened V by 6 bases and J by 0 bases, and 11 bases separated the two germline ends. This CDR3 region has 14 residues. CDR3 loop: CASRTFGMNTEAFF. The DNA for the CDR3 is TGTGCCAGCAGAACGTTCGGGATGAACACTGAAGCTTTCTTT.

This chain uses TRBV11-2 with TRBJ1-2, with 7 bases that match TRBD1. The length of the CDR3 is 14 residues. The V and J ends lost 4 bases and 4 bases, in that order; junction bases with no gene match: 6. The germline V gene encodes CDR1 SGHAT and CDR2 FQNNGV. The CDR3 protein is CASSSLTGLYGYTF. Here the CDR3 DNA reads TGTGCCAGCAGCTCGTTGACAGGGCTCTATGGCTACACCTTC.

The rearrangement links TRBV27 to TRBJ1-1, with TRBD1 matching 7 bases. The V and J ends lost 10 bases and 4 bases, in that order; junction bases with no gene match: 12. Per the germline V gene, CDR1 is MNHEY and CDR2 is SMNVEV (reference sequence). The CDR3 contains 14 residues. In DNA, the CDR3 is TGTGCCACCTGGGACAGATCCCCGAGCACTGAAGCTTTCTTT. This encodes CATWDRSPSTEAFF.

The V gene is TRBV4-1, the J gene TRBJ2-7; 8 bases line up with TRBD1. Germline V gene sequence: CDR1 MGHRA, CDR2 YSYEKL. With 3 bases clipped from V and 3 bases from J, the junction kept 4 bases outside the gene matches. The CDR3 contains 14 residues. The CDR3 is CASSHGTGHYEQYF. The DNA of the CDR3 is TGCGCCAGCAGCCACGGGACAGGTCACTACGAGCAGTACTTC.

The J gene is TRBJ1-5, the V gene TRBV6-1, with 12 positions matching TRBD1. The CDR3 runs to 22 residues. Trimming cost V 2 bases and J 5 bases; bases outside gene matches: 22. The V gene's germline CDR1 is MNHNS and CDR2 SASEGT. The CDR3 DNA reads TGTGCCAGCAGTGAAACGGGGAGGGGGGACAGGGGGCGACGGGTGCGAGATCAGCCCCAGCATTTT. Amino acids: CASSETGRGDRGRRVRDQPQHF.

The chain joins TRBV7-2 to TRBJ2-4; 10 bases line up with TRBD1. CDR3 length: 20 residues. Trimming at V came to 0 bases and at J to 1 base, leaving 12 bases not matched to a gene. In germline, CDR1 is SGHTA, CDR2 FQGNSA. The CDR3 DNA is TGTGCCAGCAGCTTAGCGGCCCTGGGACAGGGGTATGGGGCCAAAAACATTCAGTACTTC. Residues: CASSLAALGQGYGAKNIQYF.

The chain carries TRBV5-1 and TRBJ2-5, with 7 positions matching TRBD2. Germline CDR1 is SGHRS and CDR2 is YFSETQ. This CDR3 comprises 18 residues. After removal of 2 bases from V and 1 base from J, the junction contained 14 bases not matched to a gene. In DNA form, the CDR3 reads TGCGCCAGCAGCTTAAGACTAGCAGTGTCTCCAGCCCAAGAGACCCAGTACTTC. This gives the protein CASSLRLAVSPAQETQYF. The full variable domain, in which reference TRBV5-1 and TRBJ2-5 provide the parts outside the CDR3, is KAGVTQTPRYLIKTRGQQVTLSCSPISGHRSVSWYQQTPGQGLQFLFEYFSETQRNKGNFPGRFSGRQFSNSRSEMNVSTLELGDSALYLCASSLRLAVSPAQETQYFGPGTRLLVL.

This clone was seen once. The chain links TRBV6-1 to TRBJ1-2; TRBD1 matches 10 bases. Germline V gene lookup returns CDR1 MNHNS and CDR2 SASEGT. Losses at the gene ends were 4 bases for V and 4 bases for J; bases not matched to a gene: 6. The CDR3 is 15 amino acids. In nucleotides, the CDR3 is TGTGCCAGCAGTGTGATTCGGACAGGGGGCTATGGCTACACCTTC. This gives the protein CASSVIRTGGYGYTF.

The chain joins TRBV7-2 to TRBJ2-5, with 9 bases that match TRBD2. The ends lost 3 bases at V and 2 bases at J; junction bases unmatched: 7. CDR1 and CDR2 (germline): SGHTA, FQGNSA. CDR3 size: 16 residues. CDR3 loop: CASSFPQRGDQETQYF. DNA of the CDR3: TGTGCCAGCAGCTTCCCCCAGCGGGGGGATCAAGAGACCCAGTACTTC. Full variable domain (rest looked up from reference TRBV7-2 and TRBJ2-5): GAGVSQSPSNKVTEKGKDVELRCDPISGHTALYWYRQSLGQGLEFLIYFQGNSAPDKSGLPSDRFSAERTGGSVSTLTIQRTQQEDSAVYLCASSFPQRGDQETQYFGPGTRLLVL.

This chain links TRBV7-9 with TRBJ1-1; D may be TRBD1 (5 bases). V lost 7 bases and J 7 bases, leaving 13 bases between the germline ends. CDR3 size: 12 residues. Looked up from germline, CDR1 is SEHNR and CDR2 is FQNEAQ (reference sequence). The CDR3 spells CASIDGGFEAFF. CDR3 in DNA: TGTGCCAGCATAGACGGGGGTTTTGAAGCTTTCTTT.

In DNA form, the CDR3 reads TGCGCCAGCAGCCTAGACAGGGTTACCGGGGAGCTGTTTTTT. Protein sequence: CASSLDRVTGELFF. The J gene is TRBJ2-2, the V gene TRBV5-1, with 7 bases lining up with TRBD1. Per germline, CDR1 SGHRS and CDR2 YFSETQ. V lost 4 bases, J lost 5 bases, and 5 bases stayed unmatched. The CDR3 consists of 14 residues.

The chain recombines TRBV5-6 with TRBJ1-2, with D perhaps matching TRBD1 (6 bases). Germline V gives CDR1 SGHDT, CDR2 YYEEEE. The V end lost 0 bases, the J end lost 4 bases, and 16 bases lay between the germline ends. The CDR3 runs to 16 residues. The CDR3 loop is CASSLDKHRDGYGYTF. For the CDR3, the DNA is TGTGCCAGCAGCTTGGATAAACACAGGGACGGCTATGGCTACACCTTC. The entire variable domain, with the rest obtained from reference TRBV5-6 and TRBJ1-2, is as follows: DAGVTQSPTHLIKTRGQQVTLRCSPKSGHDTVSWYQQALGQGPQFIFQYYEEEERQRGNFPDRFSGHQFPNYSSELNVNALLLGDSALYLCASSLDKHRDGYGYTFGSGTRLTVV.

The rearrangement joins TRBV6-1 to TRBJ2-1; the match to TRBD2 covers 12 bases. CDR1 and CDR2 from the germline V gene are MNHNS and SASEGT. The CDR3 is 15 amino acids. J gave up 4 bases and V 6 bases, and 4 bases lay outside the gene matches. The CDR3 DNA reads as TGTGCCAGCAGCAAAGGGACTAGCGGGTACAATGAGCAGTTCTTC. This encodes CASSKGTSGYNEQFF.